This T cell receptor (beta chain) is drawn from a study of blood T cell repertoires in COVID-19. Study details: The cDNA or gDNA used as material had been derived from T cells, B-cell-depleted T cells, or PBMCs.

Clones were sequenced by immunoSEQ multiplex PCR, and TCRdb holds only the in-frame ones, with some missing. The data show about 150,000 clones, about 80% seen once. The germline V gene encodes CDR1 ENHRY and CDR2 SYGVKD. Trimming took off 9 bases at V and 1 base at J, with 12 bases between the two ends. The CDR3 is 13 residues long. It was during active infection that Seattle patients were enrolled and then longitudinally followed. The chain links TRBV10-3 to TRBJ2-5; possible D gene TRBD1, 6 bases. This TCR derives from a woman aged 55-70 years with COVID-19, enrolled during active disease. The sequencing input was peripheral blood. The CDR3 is CAMSGTPQETQYF. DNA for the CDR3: TGTGCCATGTCCGGGACACCCCAAGAGACCCAGTACTTC.